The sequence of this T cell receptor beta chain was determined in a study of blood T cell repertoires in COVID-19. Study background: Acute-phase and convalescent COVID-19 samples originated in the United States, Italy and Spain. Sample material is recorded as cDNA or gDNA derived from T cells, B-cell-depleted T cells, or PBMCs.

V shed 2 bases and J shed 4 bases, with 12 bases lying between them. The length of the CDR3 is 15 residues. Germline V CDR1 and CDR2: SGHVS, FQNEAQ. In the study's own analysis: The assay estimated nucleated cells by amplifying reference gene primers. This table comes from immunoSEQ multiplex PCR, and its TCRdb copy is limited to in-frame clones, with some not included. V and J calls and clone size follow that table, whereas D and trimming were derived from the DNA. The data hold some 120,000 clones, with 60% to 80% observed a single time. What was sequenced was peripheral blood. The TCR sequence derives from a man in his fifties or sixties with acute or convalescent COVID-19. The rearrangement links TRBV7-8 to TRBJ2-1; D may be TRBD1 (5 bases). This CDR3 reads CASSLRREVYNEQFF. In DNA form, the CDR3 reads TGTGCCAGCAGCTTACGCAGGGAAGTATACAATGAGCAGTTCTTC.